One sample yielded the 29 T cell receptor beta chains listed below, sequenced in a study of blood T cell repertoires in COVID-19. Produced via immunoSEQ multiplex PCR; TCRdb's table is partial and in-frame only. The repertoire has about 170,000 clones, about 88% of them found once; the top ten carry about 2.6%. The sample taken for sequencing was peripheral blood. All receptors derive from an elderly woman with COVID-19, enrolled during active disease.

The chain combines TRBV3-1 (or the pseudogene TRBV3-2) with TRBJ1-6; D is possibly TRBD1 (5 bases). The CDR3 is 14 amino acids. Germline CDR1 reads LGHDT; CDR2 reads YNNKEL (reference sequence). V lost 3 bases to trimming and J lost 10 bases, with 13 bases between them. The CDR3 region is CASSHQGQSSPLHF. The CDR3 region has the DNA TGTGCCAGCAGCCACCAGGGCCAGTCCTCACCCCTCCACTTT.

In DNA form, the CDR3 reads TGTGCCAGCTCCCTGAGGAGGGCCTCTTCCACAGATACGCAGTATTTT. The encoded protein is CASSLRRASSTDTQYF. The chain recombines TRBV5-6 with TRBJ2-3, with D possibly matching TRBD2 (6 bases). This CDR3 comprises 16 residues. V was pared by 7 bases and J by 2 bases, with 20 bases between. The germline V gene encodes CDR1 SGHDT and CDR2 YYEEEE.

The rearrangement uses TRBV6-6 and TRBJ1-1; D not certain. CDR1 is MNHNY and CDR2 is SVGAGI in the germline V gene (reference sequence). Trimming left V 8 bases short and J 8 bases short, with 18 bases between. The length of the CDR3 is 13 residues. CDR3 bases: TGTGCCAGCGGAGAGGCGGTTTTGACGGAAGCTTTCTTT. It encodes CASGEAVLTEAFF.

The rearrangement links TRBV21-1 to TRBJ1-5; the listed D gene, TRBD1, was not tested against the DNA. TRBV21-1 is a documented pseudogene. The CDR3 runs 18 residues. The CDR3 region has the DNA TGTGCCAGTAGGGAGGGGTCGACAGGGGCCATGCCGTATCAGCCCCAGCATTTT. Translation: CASREGSTGAMPYQPQHF.

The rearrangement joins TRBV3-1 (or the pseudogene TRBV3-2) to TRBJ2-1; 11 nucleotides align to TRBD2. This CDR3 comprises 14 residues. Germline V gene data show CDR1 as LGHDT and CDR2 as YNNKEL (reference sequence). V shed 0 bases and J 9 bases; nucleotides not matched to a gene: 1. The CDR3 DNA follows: TGTGCCAGCAGCCAAGAACTAGCGGGAGTTGAGCAGTTCTTC. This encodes CASSQELAGVEQFF.

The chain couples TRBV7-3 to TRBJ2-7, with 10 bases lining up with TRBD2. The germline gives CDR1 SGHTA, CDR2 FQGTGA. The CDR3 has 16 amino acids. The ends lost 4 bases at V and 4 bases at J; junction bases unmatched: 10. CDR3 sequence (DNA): TGTGCCAGCAGCTCGCCTAGCGGGAGAAGCCGGTACGAGCAGTACTTC. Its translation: CASSSPSGRSRYEQYF.

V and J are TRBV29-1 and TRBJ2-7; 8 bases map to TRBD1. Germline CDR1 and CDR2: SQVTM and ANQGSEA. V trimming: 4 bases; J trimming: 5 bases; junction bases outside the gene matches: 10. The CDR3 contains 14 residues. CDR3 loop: CSVVESQGADEQYF. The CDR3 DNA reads TGCAGCGTTGTTGAGAGTCAGGGGGCGGACGAGCAGTACTTC.

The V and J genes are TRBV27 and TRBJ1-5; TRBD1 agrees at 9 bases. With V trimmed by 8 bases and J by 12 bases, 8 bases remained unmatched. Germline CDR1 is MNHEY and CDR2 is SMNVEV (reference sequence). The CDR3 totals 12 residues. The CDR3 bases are TGTGCCAGCGGGGGACAGGGTCTATACCAGCATTTT. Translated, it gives CASGGQGLYQHF.

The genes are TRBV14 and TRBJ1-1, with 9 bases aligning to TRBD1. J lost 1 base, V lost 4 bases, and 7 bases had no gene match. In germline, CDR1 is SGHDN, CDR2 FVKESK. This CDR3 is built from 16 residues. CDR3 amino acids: CASSPRTGAQNTEAFF. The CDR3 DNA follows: TGTGCCAGCAGCCCGAGGACAGGGGCCCAGAACACTGAAGCTTTCTTT.

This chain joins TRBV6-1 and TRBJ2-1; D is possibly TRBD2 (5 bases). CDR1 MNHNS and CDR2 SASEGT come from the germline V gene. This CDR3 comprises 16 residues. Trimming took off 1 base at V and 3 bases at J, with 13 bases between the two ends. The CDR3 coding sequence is TGTGCCAGCAGTGAAGGCCTAGCTGTAAACTACAATGAGCAGTTCTTC. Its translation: CASSEGLAVNYNEQFF.

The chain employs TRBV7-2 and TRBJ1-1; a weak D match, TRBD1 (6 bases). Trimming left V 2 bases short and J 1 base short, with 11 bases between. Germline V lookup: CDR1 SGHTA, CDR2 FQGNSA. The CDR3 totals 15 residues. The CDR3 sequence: CASSLMWDTNTEAFF. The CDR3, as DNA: TGTGCCAGCAGCTTAATGTGGGACACGAACACTGAAGCTTTCTTT.

The CDR3 DNA reads TGCAGCGTTGGACATCAGATTACTGAAGCTTTCTTT. It codes for CSVGHQITEAFF. The chain links TRBV29-1 to TRBJ1-1; D remains ambiguous. The germline CDR1 and CDR2 sequences are SQVTM and ANQGSEA. The CDR3 covers 12 residues. The V end lost 4 bases, the J end lost 5 bases, and 11 bases lay between the germline ends.

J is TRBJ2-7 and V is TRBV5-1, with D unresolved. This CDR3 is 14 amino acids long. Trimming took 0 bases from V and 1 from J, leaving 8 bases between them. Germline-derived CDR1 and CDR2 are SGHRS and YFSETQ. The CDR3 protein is CASSLGSGSYEQYF. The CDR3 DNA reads TGCGCCAGCAGCTTGGGTTCGGGTTCCTACGAGCAGTACTTC.

The CDR3 loop reads CASSSRDREGYTF. DNA of the CDR3: TGTGCCAGCAGCTCCCGGGACAGGGAGGGCTACACCTTC. The chain employs TRBV7-2 and TRBJ1-2, with 9 bases identical to TRBD1. The CDR3 consists of 13 residues. With V trimmed by 4 bases and J by 8 bases, 5 bases remained unmatched. Germline V gene sequence: CDR1 SGHTA, CDR2 FQGNSA. The complete variable domain, with remaining parts taken from reference TRBV7-2 and TRBJ1-2, reads GAGVSQSPSNKVTEKGKDVELRCDPISGHTALYWYRQSLGQGLEFLIYFQGNSAPDKSGLPSDRFSAERTGGSVSTLTIQRTQQEDSAVYLCASSSRDREGYTFGSGTRLTVV.

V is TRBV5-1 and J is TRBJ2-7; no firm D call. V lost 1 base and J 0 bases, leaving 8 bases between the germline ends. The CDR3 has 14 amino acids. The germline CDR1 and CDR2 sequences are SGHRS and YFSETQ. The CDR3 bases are TGCGCCAGCAGCTTGTCGGCTAGCTCCTACGAGCAGTACTTC. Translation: CASSLSASSYEQYF.

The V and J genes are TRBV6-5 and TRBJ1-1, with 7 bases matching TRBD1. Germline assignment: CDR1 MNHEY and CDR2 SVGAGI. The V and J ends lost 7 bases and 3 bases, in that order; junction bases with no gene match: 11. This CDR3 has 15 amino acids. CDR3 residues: CASIGETGSYTEAFF. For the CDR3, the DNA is TGTGCCAGCATTGGGGAGACAGGGTCCTACACTGAAGCTTTCTTT.

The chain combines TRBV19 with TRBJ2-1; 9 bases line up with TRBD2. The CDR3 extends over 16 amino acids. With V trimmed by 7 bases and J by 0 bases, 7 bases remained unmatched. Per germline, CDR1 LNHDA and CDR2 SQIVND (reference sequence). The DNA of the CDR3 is TGTGCCAGTATAAAACGTAGCGGGAGCTCCTACAATGAGCAGTTCTTC. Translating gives CASIKRSGSSYNEQFF.

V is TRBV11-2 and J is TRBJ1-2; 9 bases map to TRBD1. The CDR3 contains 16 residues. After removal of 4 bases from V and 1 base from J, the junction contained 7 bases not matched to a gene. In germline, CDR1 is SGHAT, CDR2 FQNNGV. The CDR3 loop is CASSSWTGVGNYGYTF. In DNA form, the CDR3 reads TGTGCCAGCAGCTCCTGGACAGGGGTTGGTAACTATGGCTACACCTTC.

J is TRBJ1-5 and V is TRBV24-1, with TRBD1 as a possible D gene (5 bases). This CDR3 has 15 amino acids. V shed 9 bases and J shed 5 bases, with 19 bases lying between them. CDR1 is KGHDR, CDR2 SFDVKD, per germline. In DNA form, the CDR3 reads TGTGCCACCGCCCCATCTGACAGATTCGATCAGCCCCAGCATTTT. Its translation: CATAPSDRFDQPQHF.

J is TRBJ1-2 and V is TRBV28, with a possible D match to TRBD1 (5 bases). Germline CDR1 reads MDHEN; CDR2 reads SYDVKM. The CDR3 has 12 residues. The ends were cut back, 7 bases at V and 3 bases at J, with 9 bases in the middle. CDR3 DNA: TGTGCCAGCAAATGGGGGGACTATGGCTACACCTTC. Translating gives CASKWGDYGYTF.

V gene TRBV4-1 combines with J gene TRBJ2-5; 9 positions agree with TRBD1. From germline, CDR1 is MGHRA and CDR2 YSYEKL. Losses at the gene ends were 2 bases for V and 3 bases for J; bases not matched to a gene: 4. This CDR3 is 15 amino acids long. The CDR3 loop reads CASSQPRQGEETQYF. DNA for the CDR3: TGCGCCAGCAGCCAACCAAGACAGGGGGAAGAGACCCAGTACTTC.

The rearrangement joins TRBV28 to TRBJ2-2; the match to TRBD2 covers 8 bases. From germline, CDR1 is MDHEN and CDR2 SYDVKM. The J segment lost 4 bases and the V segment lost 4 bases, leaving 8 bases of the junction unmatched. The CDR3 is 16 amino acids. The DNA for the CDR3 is TGTGCCAGCAGTTCCTCCGGGACTAGACGCACCGGGGAGCTGTTTTTT. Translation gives CASSSSGTRRTGELFF.

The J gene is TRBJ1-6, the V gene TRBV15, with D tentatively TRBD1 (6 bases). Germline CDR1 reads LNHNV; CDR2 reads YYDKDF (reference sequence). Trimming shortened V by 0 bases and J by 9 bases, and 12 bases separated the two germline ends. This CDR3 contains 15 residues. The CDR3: CATSRDQGNGSPLHF. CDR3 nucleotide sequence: TGTGCCACCAGCAGAGACCAGGGGAATGGTTCACCCCTCCACTTT. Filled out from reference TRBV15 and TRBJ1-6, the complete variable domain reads DAMVIQNPRYQVTQFGKPVTLSCSQTLNHNVMYWYQQKSSQAPKLLFHYYDKDFNNEADTPDNFQSRRPNTSFCFLDIRSPGLGDTAMYLCATSRDQGNGSPLHFGNGTRLTVT.

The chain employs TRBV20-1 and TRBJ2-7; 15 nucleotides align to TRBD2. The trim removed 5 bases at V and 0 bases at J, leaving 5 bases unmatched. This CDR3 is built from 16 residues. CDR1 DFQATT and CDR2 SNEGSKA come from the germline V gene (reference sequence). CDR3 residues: CSARGTSGRSSYEQYF. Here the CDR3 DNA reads TGCAGTGCTCGTGGGACTAGCGGGAGGAGCTCCTACGAGCAGTACTTC.

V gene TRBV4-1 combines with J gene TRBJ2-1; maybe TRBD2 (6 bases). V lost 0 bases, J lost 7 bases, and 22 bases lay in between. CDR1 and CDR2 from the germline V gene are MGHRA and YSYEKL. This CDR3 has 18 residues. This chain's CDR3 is CASSQDRGTPGDFNEQFF. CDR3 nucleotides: TGCGCCAGCAGCCAAGATCGCGGTACCCCGGGAGATTTTAATGAGCAGTTCTTC.

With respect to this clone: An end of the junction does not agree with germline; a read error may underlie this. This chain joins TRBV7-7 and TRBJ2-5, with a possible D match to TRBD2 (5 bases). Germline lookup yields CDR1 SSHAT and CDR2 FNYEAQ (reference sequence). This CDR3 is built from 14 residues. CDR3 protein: CASSRVGSSETQYF. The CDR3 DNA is TGTGCTAGCAGCCGCGTTGGGAGCTCGGAGACCCAGTACTTC.

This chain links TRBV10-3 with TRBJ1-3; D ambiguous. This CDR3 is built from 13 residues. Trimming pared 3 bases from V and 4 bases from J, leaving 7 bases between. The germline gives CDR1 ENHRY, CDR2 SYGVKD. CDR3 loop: CAISEPGGNTIYF. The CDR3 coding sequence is TGTGCCATCAGTGAACCGGGGGGAAACACCATATATTTT.

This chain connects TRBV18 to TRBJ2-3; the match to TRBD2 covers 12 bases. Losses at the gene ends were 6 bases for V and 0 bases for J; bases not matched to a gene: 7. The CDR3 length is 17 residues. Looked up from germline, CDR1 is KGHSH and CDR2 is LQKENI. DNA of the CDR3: TGTGCCAGCTCCGGGACTAGCGGGCGTACTAGCACAGATACGCAGTATTTT. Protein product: CASSGTSGRTSTDTQYF. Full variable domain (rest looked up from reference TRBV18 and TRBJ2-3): NAGVMQNPRHLVRRRGQEARLRCSPMKGHSHVYWYRQLPEEGLKFMVYLQKENIIDESGMPKERFSAEFPKEGPSILRIQQVVRGDSAAYFCASSGTSGRTSTDTQYFGPGTRLTVL.

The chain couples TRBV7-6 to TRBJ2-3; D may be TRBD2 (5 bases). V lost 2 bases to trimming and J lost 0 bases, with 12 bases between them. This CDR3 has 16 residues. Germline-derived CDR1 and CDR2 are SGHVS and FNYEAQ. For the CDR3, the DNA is TGTGCCAGCAGCTTACAGGCTAGCCCTAGCACAGATACGCAGTATTTT. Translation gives CASSLQASPSTDTQYF.